This T cell receptor (beta chain) was sequenced in a study of graft-versus-host responses after intestinal transplantation. The CDR3 totals 15 residues. The V gene lost 2 bases and the J gene lost 2 bases, with 13 bases spanning the gap. Per germline, CDR1 MGHRA and CDR2 YSYEKL. Profiled with immunoSEQ multiplex PCR; TCRdb holds only in-frame clones, not every one. This table holds under 100,000 clones, 85% to 95% found once. As to this clone: What it binds is not known.

Sequencing was performed on unstimulated CD4+ T cells sorted from spleen or lymph node cells, taken before transplant. This clonotype originated in a human donor who was the organ donor for an intestinal transplant. The chain couples TRBV4-1 to TRBJ2-7, with TRBD2 as a possible D gene (5 bases). The CDR3 DNA reads as TGCGCCAGCAGCCAAACTCGGGCTAGCCCCTACGAGCAGTACTTC. Translation gives CASSQTRASPYEQYF.